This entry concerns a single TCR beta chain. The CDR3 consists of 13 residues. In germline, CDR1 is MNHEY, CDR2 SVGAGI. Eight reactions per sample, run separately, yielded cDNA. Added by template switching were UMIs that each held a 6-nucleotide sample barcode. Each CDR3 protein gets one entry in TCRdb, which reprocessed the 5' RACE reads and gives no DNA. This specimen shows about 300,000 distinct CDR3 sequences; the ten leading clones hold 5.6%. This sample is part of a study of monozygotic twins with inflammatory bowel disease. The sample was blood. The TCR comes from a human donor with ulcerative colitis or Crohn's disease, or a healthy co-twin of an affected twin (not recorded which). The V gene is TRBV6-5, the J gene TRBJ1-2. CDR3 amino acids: CASSYDTNYGYTF.